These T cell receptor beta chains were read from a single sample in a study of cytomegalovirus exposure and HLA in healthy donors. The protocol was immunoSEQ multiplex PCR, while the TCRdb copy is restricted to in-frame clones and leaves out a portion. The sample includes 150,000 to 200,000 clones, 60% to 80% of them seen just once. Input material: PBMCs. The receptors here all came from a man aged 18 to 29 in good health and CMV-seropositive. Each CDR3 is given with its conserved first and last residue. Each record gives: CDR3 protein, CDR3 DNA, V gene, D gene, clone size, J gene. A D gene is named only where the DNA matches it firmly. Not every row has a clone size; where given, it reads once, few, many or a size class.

CSVETGIDGYTF TGCAGCGTGGAAACAGGGATTGATGGCTACACCTTC TRBV29-1 - - TRBJ1-2
CASSLQGITDYGYTF TGTGCCAGCAGCTTACAGGGTATAACCGACTATGGCTACACCTTC TRBV5-4 - - TRBJ1-2
CASSPTGRGALNKDTQYF TGTGCCAGCAGTCCCACGGGGCGGGGGGCCCTCAATAAAGATACGCAGTATTTT TRBV28 TRBD2 - TRBJ2-3
CAWSVPGVVGEQFF TGTGCCTGGAGTGTACCGGGGGTGGTCGGTGAGCAGTTCTTC TRBV30 - - TRBJ2-1
CASGLPQGVRGNTIYF TGTGCCAGCGGCCTGCCCCAGGGGGTTCGAGGAAACACCATATATTTT TRBV28 TRBD1 few TRBJ1-3
CASSPTGTGLYEQYF TGCGCCAGCAGCCCAACCGGGACAGGGCTCTACGAGCAGTACTTC TRBV5-1 TRBD1 - TRBJ2-7
CASLGTSGDYEQYF TGTGCCAGTCTTGGGACTAGCGGAGACTACGAGCAGTACTTC TRBV6-4 TRBD2 - TRBJ2-7
CASTEAGLGANVLTF TGTGCCAGCACCGAGGCAGGGTTAGGGGCCAACGTCCTGACTTTC TRBV11-2 - - TRBJ2-6
CASSLDGGRWYEQYF TGTGCCAGCAGCTTGGATGGCGGGAGGTGGTACGAGCAGTACTTC TRBV5-6 TRBD2 - TRBJ2-7
CASGRYTEAFF TGTGCCAGCGGGAGATACACTGAAGCTTTCTTT TRBV14 - few TRBJ1-1
CASSLGVDEQFF TGCGCCAGCAGCTTGGGTGTCGATGAGCAGTTCTTC TRBV5-1 - - TRBJ2-1
CSVPPLQLAGDYNEQFF TGCAGCGTCCCCCCGCTTCAACTAGCGGGGGATTACAATGAGCAGTTCTTC TRBV29-1 TRBD2 - TRBJ2-1
CASSTALSGGDGYTF TGTGCCAGCTCTACCGCGCTCTCCGGGGGGGATGGCTACACCTTC TRBV18 - - TRBJ1-2
CASSRTQRTSGSLSNEQFF TGCGCCAGCAGCCGCACCCAGAGGACTAGCGGGAGTTTGTCCAATGAGCAGTTCTTC TRBV10-1 TRBD2 - TRBJ2-1
CASRAGAVLNTEAFF TGTGCCAGCAGAGCGGGCGCAGTTCTGAACACTGAAGCTTTCTTT TRBV2 - - TRBJ1-1